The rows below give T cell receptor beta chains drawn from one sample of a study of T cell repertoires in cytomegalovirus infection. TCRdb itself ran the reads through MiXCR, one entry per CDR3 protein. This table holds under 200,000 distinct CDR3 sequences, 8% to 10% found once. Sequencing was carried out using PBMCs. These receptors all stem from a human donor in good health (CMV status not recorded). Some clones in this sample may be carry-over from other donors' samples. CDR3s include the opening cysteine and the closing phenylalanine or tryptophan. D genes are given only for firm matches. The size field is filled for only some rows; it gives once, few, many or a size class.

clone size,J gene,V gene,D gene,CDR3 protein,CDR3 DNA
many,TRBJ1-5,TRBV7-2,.,CASSVGVGGNQPQHF,TGTGCCAGCAGCGTAGGGGTAGGAGGCAATCAGCCCCAGCATTTT
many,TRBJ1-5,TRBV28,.,CASTGQNRQVLVAQHF,TGTGCCAGCACCGGCCAAAACCGGCAGGTACTCGTAGCCCAGCATTTT
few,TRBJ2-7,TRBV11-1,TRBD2,CASSFGLADTYEQYF,TGTGCCAGCAGCTTTGGACTAGCGGATACCTACGAGCAGTACTTC
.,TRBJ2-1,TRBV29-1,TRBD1,CSVMTGSSYNEQFF,TGCAGCGTTATGACAGGGAGCTCCTACAATGAGCAGTTCTTC
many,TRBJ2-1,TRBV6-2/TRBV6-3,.,CASTDRPFSSYNEQFF,TGTGCCAGCACCGACCGACCTTTTAGCTCCTACAATGAGCAGTTCTTC
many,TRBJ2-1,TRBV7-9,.,CASSFGRGINNEQFF,TGTGCCAGCAGCTTCGGTAGAGGCATAAACAATGAGCAGTTCTTC
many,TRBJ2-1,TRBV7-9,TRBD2,CASSPGTSGPFEFF,TGTGCCAGCAGCCCAGGGACTAGCGGACCTTTTGAGTTCTTC
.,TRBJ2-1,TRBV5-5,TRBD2,CASSSGLVTYNEQFF,TGTGCCAGCAGCTCGGGACTAGTGACCTACAATGAGCAGTTCTTC
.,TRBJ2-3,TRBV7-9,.,CASSTGVSDPSTDTQYF,TGTGCCAGCAGCACCGGGGTAAGCGACCCTAGCACAGATACGCAGTATTTT
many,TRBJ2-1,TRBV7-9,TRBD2,CASSHPGLAGGNEQFF,TGTGCCAGCAGCCACCCGGGACTAGCGGGGGGTAATGAGCAGTTCTTC
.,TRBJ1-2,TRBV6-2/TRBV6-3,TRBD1,CASSKRERQGRGINYGYTF,TGTGCCAGCAGCAAAAGGGAACGACAGGGAAGAGGGATTAACTATGGCTACACCTTC
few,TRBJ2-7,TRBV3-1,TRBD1,CASSQRDSSYEQYF,TGTGCCAGCAGCCAACGGGACAGCTCCTACGAGCAGTACTTC
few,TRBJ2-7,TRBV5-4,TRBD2,CASSPGTSGLSYEQYF,TGTGCCAGCAGCCCGGGGACTAGCGGGCTCTCCTACGAGCAGTACTTC
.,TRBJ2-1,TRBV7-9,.,CASSLNEGPINEQFF,TGTGCCAGCAGCTTAAATGAGGGCCCGATCAATGAGCAGTTCTTC
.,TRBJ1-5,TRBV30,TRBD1,CAWRGRDSQPQHF,TGTGCCTGGAGGGGGCGGGACAGTCAGCCCCAGCATTTT
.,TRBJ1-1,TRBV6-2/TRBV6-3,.,CASSYDGNTEAFF,TGTGCCAGCAGTTACGACGGGAACACTGAAGCTTTCTTT
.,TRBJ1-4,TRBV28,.,CASSFIGDTTNEKLFF,TGTGCCAGCAGTTTTATCGGCGATACAACTAATGAAAAACTGTTTTTT
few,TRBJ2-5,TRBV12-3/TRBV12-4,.,CASSGAGFGKTQYF,TGTGCCAGCAGTGGGGCAGGGTTCGGAAAGACCCAGTACTTC
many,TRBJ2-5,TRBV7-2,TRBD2,CASSLDGRGGKETQYF,TGTGCCAGCAGCTTAGACGGGAGGGGCGGAAAAGAGACCCAGTACTTC
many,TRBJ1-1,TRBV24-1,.,CATRGGDTEAFF,TGTGCCACGCGGGGTGGGGACACTGAAGCTTTCTTT
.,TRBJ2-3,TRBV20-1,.,CSAIRDAESQYF,TGCAGTGCCATAAGGGACGCAGAGTCGCAGTATTTT
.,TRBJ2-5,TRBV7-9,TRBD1,CASSSRDREHQETQYF,TGTGCCAGCAGCTCCCGGGACAGGGAACACCAAGAGACCCAGTACTTC
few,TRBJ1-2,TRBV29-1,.,CSGMGNRYGYTF,TGCAGTGGGATGGGGAATCGCTATGGCTACACCTTC
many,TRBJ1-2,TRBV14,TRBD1,CASSQDRRGRVDYGYTF,TGTGCCAGCAGCCAAGATCGAAGGGGGCGCGTCGACTATGGCTACACCTTC
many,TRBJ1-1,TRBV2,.,CASGREKNTEAFF,TGTGCCAGCGGGCGGGAGAAGAACACTGAAGCTTTCTTT
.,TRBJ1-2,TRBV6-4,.,CASSDGRRSGYTF,TGTGCCAGCAGTGACGGGCGACGGAGCGGCTACACCTTC
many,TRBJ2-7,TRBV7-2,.,CASSYIPGGSYEQYF,TGTGCCAGCAGCTATATCCCCGGAGGGTCCTACGAGCAGTACTTC
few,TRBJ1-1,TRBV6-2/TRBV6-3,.,CASSFLTGMNTEAFF,TGTGCCAGCAGTTTCTTGACCGGAATGAACACTGAAGCTTTCTTT
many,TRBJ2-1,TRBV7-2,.,CASSLASGNEQFF,TGTGCCAGCAGCTTAGCTTCGGGCAATGAGCAGTTCTTC
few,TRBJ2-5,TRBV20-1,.,CSAREWEETQYF,TGCAGTGCTAGAGAGTGGGAAGAGACCCAGTACTTC
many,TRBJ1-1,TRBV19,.,CASSIGGGTKNTEAFF,TGTGCCAGTAGTATAGGGGGAGGGACAAAGAACACTGAAGCTTTCTTT
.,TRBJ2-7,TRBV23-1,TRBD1,CASTPGTGGFGQYF,TGCGCCAGCACCCCCGGGACAGGGGGGTTCGGGCAGTACTTC
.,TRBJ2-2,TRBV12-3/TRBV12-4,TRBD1,CASSWGQFPTGELFF,TGTGCCAGCAGTTGGGGACAGTTTCCGACCGGGGAGCTGTTTTTT
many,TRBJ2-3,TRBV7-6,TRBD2,CASSVPAGGTQYF,TGTGCCAGCAGCGTCCCCGCGGGGGGCACGCAGTATTTT
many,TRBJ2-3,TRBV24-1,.,CATSTETTSTDTQYF,TGTGCCACCAGTACCGAGACTACTAGCACAGATACGCAGTATTTT
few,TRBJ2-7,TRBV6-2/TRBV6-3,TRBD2,CASSYSGLAVRGGYEQYF,TGTGCCAGCAGTTATTCGGGACTAGCGGTGAGAGGGGGCTACGAGCAGTACTTC
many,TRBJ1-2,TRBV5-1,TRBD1,CASSLSLGTVDGYTF,TGCGCCAGCAGCCTCTCCTTAGGGACAGTGGATGGCTACACCTTC
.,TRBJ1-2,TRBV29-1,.,CSVQTATDYGYTF,TGCAGCGTACAAACAGCAACGGACTATGGCTACACCTTC
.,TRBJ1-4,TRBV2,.,CASSGGSAIEKLFF,TGTGCCAGCAGTGGTGGGAGCGCAATTGAAAAACTGTTTTTT
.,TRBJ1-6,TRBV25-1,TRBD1,CGDRGHSPLHF,TGTGGCGACAGGGGGCATTCACCCCTCCACTTT
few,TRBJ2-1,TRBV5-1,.,CASSLIQDSYNEQFF,TGCGCCAGCAGCTTGATACAGGACTCCTACAATGAGCAGTTCTTC